The TCR beta chain described here comes from a study of human T cells and chemical hapten exposure. Study information: Alopecia areata, totalis or universalis affected patients who were mostly female. General observations from the study: The formation of large CDR3 similarity clusters by expanded TCRs significantly exceeded that of controls. PT1 expanded TCR counts and patch test score correlated positively.

In the case of this clonotype: No antigen is known for it.

Via MiXCR, TCRdb re-called the RACE reads, giving one row per CDR3 protein. The sample lists over 130,000 distinct CDR3 sequences, roughly 10% occurring once. Germline V gene data show CDR1 as KGHSH and CDR2 as LQKENI. The V gene lost 1 base and the J gene lost 5 bases, with 15 bases spanning the gap. The CDR3 length is 15 residues. Time point denoted: patch test 2, 6 weeks after DPC sensitization. Noted treatment: therapeutic diphenylcyclopropenone sensitization with weekly scalp DPC. The rearrangement links TRBV18 to TRBJ2-7, with D possibly TRBD2 on 6 matching bases. The specimen comprised whole blood, sampled in connection with sensitization to the hapten diphenylcyclopropenone (DPC). The sequence was collected from a woman in her forties or fifties with alopecia areata. Some clones in this sample may be carry-over from other donors' samples. This CDR3 is CASSPRDGSRDEQYF. The CDR3 nucleotides are TGTGCCAGCTCACCACGGGACGGGAGCCGGGACGAGCAGTACTTC.